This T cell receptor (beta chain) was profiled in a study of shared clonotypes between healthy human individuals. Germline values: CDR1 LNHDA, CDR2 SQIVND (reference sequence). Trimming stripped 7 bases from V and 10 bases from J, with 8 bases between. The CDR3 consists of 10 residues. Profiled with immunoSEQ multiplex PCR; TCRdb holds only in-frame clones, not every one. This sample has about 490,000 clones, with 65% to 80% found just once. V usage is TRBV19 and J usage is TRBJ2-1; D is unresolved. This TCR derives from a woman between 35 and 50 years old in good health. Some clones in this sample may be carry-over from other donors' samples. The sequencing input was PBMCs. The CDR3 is CASTVPEQFF. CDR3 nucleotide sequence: TGTGCCAGTACCGTCCCCGAGCAGTTCTTC.